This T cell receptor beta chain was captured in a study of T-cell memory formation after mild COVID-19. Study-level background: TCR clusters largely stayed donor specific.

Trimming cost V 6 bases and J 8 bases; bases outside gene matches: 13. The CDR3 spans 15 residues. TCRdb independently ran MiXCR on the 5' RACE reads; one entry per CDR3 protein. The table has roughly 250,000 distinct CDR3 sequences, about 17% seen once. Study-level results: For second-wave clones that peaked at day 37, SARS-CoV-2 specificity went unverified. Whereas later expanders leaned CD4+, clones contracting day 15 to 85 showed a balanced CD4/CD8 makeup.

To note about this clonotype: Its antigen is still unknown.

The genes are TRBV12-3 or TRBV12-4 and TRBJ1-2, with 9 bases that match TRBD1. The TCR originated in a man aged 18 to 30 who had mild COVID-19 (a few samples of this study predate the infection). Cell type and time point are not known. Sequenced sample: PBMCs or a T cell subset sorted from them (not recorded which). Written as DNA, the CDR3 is TGTGCCAGCAGACTCCCCGGGACAGGGTTTAAGGGCTACACCTTC. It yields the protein CASRLPGTGFKGYTF.